Listed below are T cell receptor beta chains from one sample, sequenced in a study of regulatory T cells in long-lasting Graves disease. Each CDR3 protein gets one entry after TCRdb re-called the multiplex PCR reads with MiXCR. Of hundreds of thousands of distinct CDR3 sequences listed, 13% are singletons. The same specimen was also included in a second study, on T cells in Graves' hyperthyroidism and ophthalmopathy.

Material: peripheral blood mononuclear cells (PBMCs), obtained at new diagnosis, from a patient treated with antithyroid drugs. The receptors here all came from a man aged 25 to 45 with Graves disease. CDR3s include the opening cysteine and the closing phenylalanine or tryptophan. Fields, in order: V gene, CDR3 length, D gene, J gene, clone size, CDR3 DNA, CDR3 protein. D genes are given only for firm matches. Expanded clones get a size class; other rows say once, few or many, or leave the size out.

>TRBV12-5|13|TRBD1|TRBJ1-1|few
TGTGCTAGTGGTTTGACAGGGGCTATTGAAGCTTTCTTT
CASGLTGAIEAFF
>TRBV2|14|-|TRBJ1-5|many
TGTGCCAGCAGTGAGCCGGCAGAACGTCAGCCCCAGCATTTT
CASSEPAERQPQHF
>TRBV2|14|-|TRBJ1-2|-
TGTGCCAGCAGTGAACGGGGTATCCTCTATGGCTACACCTTC
CASSERGILYGYTF
>TRBV9|15|TRBD2|TRBJ2-7|many
TGTGCCAGCAGCGTAGCTGGGACTATCTCCTACGAGCAGTACTTC
CASSVAGTISYEQYF
>TRBV30|13|TRBD1|TRBJ1-1|-
TGTGCCTGGAGTTCACAGGGGTACACTGAAGCTTTCTTT
CAWSSQGYTEAFF
>TRBV7-9|12|-|TRBJ2-1|few
TGTGCCAGCAGAATAACCAGCCTTGAGCAGTTCTTC
CASRITSLEQFF
>TRBV29-1|13|TRBD2|TRBJ2-5|many
TGCAGCGTACTAGCGGGAGTGCTGGAGACCCAGTACTTC
CSVLAGVLETQYF
>TRBV5-1|17|TRBD2|TRBJ2-1|many
TGCGCCAGCAGCTTGCGACTAGCGGGCCCCGGAGGCAATGAGCAGTTCTTC
CASSLRLAGPGGNEQFF
>TRBV2|16|TRBD2|TRBJ2-2|many
TGTGCCAGCATGACTAGCGGGAGGCCCAACACCGGGGAGCTGTTTTTT
CASMTSGRPNTGELFF
>TRBV5-1|13|-|TRBJ1-4|-
TGCGCCAGCAGCTTGGGCACAGTCGAAAAACTGTTTTTT
CASSLGTVEKLFF
>TRBV7-9|15|-|TRBJ2-7|many
TGTGCCAGCAGCCCGAGGGCAGGAGCAAGCTACGAGCAGTACTTC
CASSPRAGASYEQYF
>TRBV12-3/TRBV12-4|14|TRBD1|TRBJ1-2|many
TGTGCCAGCACCCAGCAGGGGGGAAATCGCGGCTACACCTTC
CASTQQGGNRGYTF
>TRBV12-3/TRBV12-4|14|-|TRBJ2-7|many
TGTGCCAGCAGTTACCGGGACAACACTTACGAGCAGTACTTC
CASSYRDNTYEQYF
>TRBV7-9|15|-|TRBJ1-5|few
TGTGCCAGCAGCTTCCAGGACAGCCGCAATCAGCCCCAGCATTTT
CASSFQDSRNQPQHF
>TRBV6-5|14|TRBD1|TRBJ2-7|many
TGTGCCAGCAGTTACGGGACAGGGAACTTCGAGCAGTACTTC
CASSYGTGNFEQYF
>TRBV5-1|14|-|TRBJ1-1|-
TGCGCCAGCAGATATAACACAGGGAACACTGAAGCTTTCTTT
CASRYNTGNTEAFF
>TRBV7-9|15|TRBD2|TRBJ2-1|few
TGTGCCAGCACCGGACTAGCGGGAGACTACAATGAGCAGTTCTTC
CASTGLAGDYNEQFF
>TRBV9|18|-|TRBJ2-1|many
TGTGCCAGCAGCCCTCGGTTGGGAAGGGAGCCGGTCCGCAATGAGCAGTTCTTC
CASSPRLGREPVRNEQFF
>TRBV20-1|14|-|TRBJ2-7|few
TGCAGTGCTAGAGATAAAGCTGCGAGAAGCGAGCAGTACTTC
CSARDKAARSEQYF
>TRBV6-5|13|TRBD2|TRBJ2-1|few
TGTGCCAGCAGTTACTGGGGGGGAAATGAGCAGTTCTTC
CASSYWGGNEQFF
>TRBV11-1|15|TRBD1|TRBJ2-7|many
TGTGCCAGCAGCCCAGGACAGGGAAGGTCCTACGAGCAGTACTTC
CASSPGQGRSYEQYF
>TRBV30|14|-|TRBJ2-2|-
TGTGCCTGGAGGCATAGCGGGAACACCGGGGAGCTGTTTTTT
CAWRHSGNTGELFF
>TRBV7-9|13|-|TRBJ2-3|many
TGTGCCAGCAGCCTGACGCGGCTCGATACGCAGTATTTT
CASSLTRLDTQYF
>TRBV27|13|-|TRBJ1-1|many
TGTGCCAGCAGTTTGATAGGGGAAGGTGAAGCTTTCTTT
CASSLIGEGEAFF
>TRBV6-4|13|-|TRBJ2-3|-
TGTGCCAGCAGTGACTCTTGGGTGGATACGCAGTATTTT
CASSDSWVDTQYF
>TRBV29-1|13|-|TRBJ1-1|many
TGCAGCGTAGTACAGGGAGGGAACACTGAAGCTTTCTTT
CSVVQGGNTEAFF
>TRBV20-1|13|-|TRBJ2-7|many
TGCAGTGCTAGACAGGCAAGCTCCTACGAGCAGTACTTC
CSARQASSYEQYF
>TRBV2|14|-|TRBJ2-7|many
TGTGCCAGCAGAGGGGGGGAGGGGCCCTACGAGCAGTACTTC
CASRGGEGPYEQYF
>TRBV6-1|13|-|TRBJ1-2|-
TGTGCCAGCATTAACCCGACGGGTGATGGCTACACCTTC
CASINPTGDGYTF
>TRBV10-3|17|TRBD2|TRBJ2-3|-
TGTGCCATCAGTGAGTCGAGGTGGGAGGGCCTCCTGGATACGCAGTATTTT
CAISESRWEGLLDTQYF
>TRBV12-3/TRBV12-4|15|TRBD2|TRBJ2-1|few
TGTGCCAGCAGGCAACTAGCGGGAGTTTCTAATGAGCAGTTCTTC
CASRQLAGVSNEQFF
>TRBV27|18|TRBD2|TRBJ2-5|many
TGTGCCAGCAGTTCGAGACGTTGGCTAGCGGGTACACAAGAGACCCAGTACTTC
CASSSRRWLAGTQETQYF
>TRBV20-1|14|-|TRBJ2-3|many
TGCAGTGCTAGAGCCCGACGGTATGTGGATACGCAGTATTTT
CSARARRYVDTQYF
>TRBV28|15|TRBD2|TRBJ2-3|few
TGTGCCAGCAGTTTAAGGCGGGAGGGCCTAGAGACGCAGTATTTT
CASSLRREGLETQYF
>TRBV6-4|15|-|TRBJ2-2|-
TGTGCCAGCAGTGACTCGCCGGATTTCACCGGGGAGCTGTTTTTT
CASSDSPDFTGELFF
>TRBV6-1|12|-|TRBJ2-1|many
TGTGCCAGCAGTACGACTAACAATGAGCAGTTCTTC
CASSTTNNEQFF
>TRBV19|13|-|TRBJ1-2|-
TGTGCCAGTACGGGGGCAGCAAGGGATGGCTACACCTTC
CASTGAARDGYTF
>TRBV11-1|17|TRBD2|TRBJ2-5|few
TGTGCCAGCAGCCCTAACCGAGGACTAGCGGGTAGGGAGACCCAGTACTTC
CASSPNRGLAGRETQYF
>TRBV4-1|12|-|TRBJ2-3|few
TGCGCCAGCAGCCAGACACCCGATACGCAGTATTTT
CASSQTPDTQYF
>TRBV6-2/TRBV6-3|16|TRBD1|TRBJ1-3|-
TGTGCCAGCAGTGAAGACGACAGGGTAGCGGGAAACACCATATATTTT
CASSEDDRVAGNTIYF
>TRBV29-1|15|-|TRBJ2-1|many
TGCAGCCTTACCGGGACAAGAGGCCTCTACAATGAGCAGTTCTTC
CSLTGTRGLYNEQFF
>TRBV24-1|18|-|TRBJ1-2|-
TGTGCCACCAGTGATTTGGCGGATCGACCTGTAGGGAGCTGCGGCTACACCTTC
CATSDLADRPVGSCGYTF
>TRBV20-1|15|-|TRBJ1-2|-
TGCAGTGCTTCGGGGACGGGGCAAACTAACTATGGCTACACCTTC
CSASGTGQTNYGYTF
>TRBV15|18|TRBD2|TRBJ2-5|many
TGTGCCACCAGCAGAGTTCCTCGGACTAGCGGATACCAAGAGACCCAGTACTTC
CATSRVPRTSGYQETQYF
>TRBV5-5|12|TRBD1|TRBJ1-1|-
TGTGCCAGCAGCTTGGCCGGGGGACAGGCTTTCTTT
CASSLAGGQAFF
>TRBV24-1|14|-|TRBJ1-2|-
TGTGCCACCAGTGACCCCGGGACCGACTATGGCTACACCTTC
CATSDPGTDYGYTF
>TRBV5-5|15|TRBD1|TRBJ1-6|few
TGTGCCAGCAGACCCCACAGGGGAGTGAGTTCACCCCTCCACTTT
CASRPHRGVSSPLHF
>TRBV5-1|13|-|TRBJ2-1|many
TGCGCCAGCAGCTCCAGGGACAACAATGAGCAGTTCTTC
CASSSRDNNEQFF
>TRBV7-9|14|-|TRBJ2-7|few
TGTGCCAGCAGCAACCTCGCCCGGGGTTACGAGCAGTACTTC
CASSNLARGYEQYF
>TRBV6-4|13|-|TRBJ2-2|many
TGTGCCAGCAGTGCAGCTGAGGCCGGGGAGCTGTTTTTT
CASSAAEAGELFF
>TRBV29-1|12|-|TRBJ1-1|many
TGCAGCTCGGACGGCAGGAACACTGAAGCTTTCTTT
CSSDGRNTEAFF
>TRBV6-1|14|-|TRBJ2-7|-
TGTGCCCGGCGCCCGGGACACCAAACGCGGGAGCAGTACTTC
CARRPGHQTREQYF
>TRBV6-1|16|TRBD2|TRBJ2-1|many
TGTGCCAGCAGTAATGCCGGGACTAGCGGGAGCCATGAGCAGTTCTTC
CASSNAGTSGSHEQFF
>TRBV6-1|11|-|TRBJ2-1|-
TGTGCCAGCAGTCACTCAGAGGAGCAGTTCTTC
CASSHSEEQFF
>TRBV10-1|15|TRBD2|TRBJ2-5|-
TGCGCCAGCAGTGAGTCCGGACTAGCGGAAGAGACCCAGTACTTC
CASSESGLAEETQYF
>TRBV9|15|-|TRBJ2-1|-
TGTGCCAGCAGCGTAGAAGCAAACTCCTACAATGAGCAGTTCTTC
CASSVEANSYNEQFF
>TRBV6-1|16|TRBD2|TRBJ2-3|many
TGTGCCAGCAGTCAATGGACTAGCGGGTTCACCGATACGCAGTATTTT
CASSQWTSGFTDTQYF
>TRBV6-1|17|TRBD2|TRBJ2-1|many
TGTGCCAGCAGGGTCCAGGAGGGACTAGCGGGAGTCAGTGAGCAGTTCTTC
CASRVQEGLAGVSEQFF
>TRBV12-3/TRBV12-4|13|-|TRBJ2-5|many
TGTGCCAGCAGTTTTGGCCCGTCGGAGACCCAGTACTTC
CASSFGPSETQYF